This TCR beta chain was captured by sequencing in a study of vaccination and CD4 T cells after COVID-19. Overall study context: The stimulating agents, overlapping spike peptides, came from SARS-CoV-2, HCoV-NL63, HCoV-OC43 and HCoV-229E.

Sequencing of the DNA from cultured CD4+ T cells was carried out with the Oncomine TCR Beta short-read assay. Cultured CD4+ T cells yielded the extracted genomic DNA. TCRdb itself ran the PCR reads through MiXCR, one entry per CDR3 protein. The repertoire includes some 9,500 distinct CDR3 sequences, over 30% of them detected once, and approximately 16% sits in the top ten. Treatment defined: roughly nine-day PBMC culture with coronavirus spike peptide pools or control peptides (ViraFEST assay). Antigen-specific T cells were expanded with peptide pools by ViraFEST, and TCRs were then sequenced. Fresh IL-2 medium replaced half the culture medium on days 3 and 7. Germline lookup yields CDR1 KGHDR and CDR2 SFDVKD. The CDR3 contains 12 residues. The ends lost 2 bases at V and 7 bases at J; junction bases unmatched: 0. This clonotype was counted only a few times. Antigen: not known.

The TCR originated in a human donor who had recovered from COVID-19. The chain is built from TRBV24-1 and TRBJ1-2; 7 bases are shared with TRBD1. The specimen sequenced was CD4+ T cells from blood, cultured in vitro. CDR3 DNA: TGTGCCACCAGTGATTACAGGGGTGGCTACACCTTC. This sequence encodes CATSDYRGGYTF.